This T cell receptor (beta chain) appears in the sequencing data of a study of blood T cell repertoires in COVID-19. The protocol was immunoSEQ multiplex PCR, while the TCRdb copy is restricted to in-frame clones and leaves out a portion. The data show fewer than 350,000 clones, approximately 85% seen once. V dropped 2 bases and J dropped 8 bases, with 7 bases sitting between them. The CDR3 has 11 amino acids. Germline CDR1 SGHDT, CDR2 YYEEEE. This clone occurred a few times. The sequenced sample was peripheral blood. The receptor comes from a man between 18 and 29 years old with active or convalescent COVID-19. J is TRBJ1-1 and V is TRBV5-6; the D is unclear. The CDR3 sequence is CASSLAAEAFF. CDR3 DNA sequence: TGTGCCAGCAGCTTAGCGGCGGAAGCTTTCTTT.